One and the same sample provided the 20 T cell receptor beta chains below, sequenced in a study of blood T cell repertoires in COVID-19. Data came from immunoSEQ multiplex PCR; TCRdb stores just in-frame clones and leaves some out. The data contain about 120,000 clones, approximately 84% of them singletons. The sequenced material came from peripheral blood. These receptors were obtained from a woman aged 40 to 55 with acute or convalescent COVID-19.

The chain links TRBV6-2 or TRBV6-3 to TRBJ2-5, with TRBD2 as a possible D gene (5 bases). CDR3 length equals 14 residues. Trimming left V 4 bases short and J 5 bases short, with 14 bases between. Germline V gene lookup returns CDR1 MNHEY and CDR2 SVGEGT. The CDR3: CASSLIGVSETQYF. In nucleotides, the CDR3 is TGTGCCAGCAGTTTAATCGGGGTGTCGGAGACCCAGTACTTC.

This clone was picked up a small number of times. This same CDR3 is encoded by further DNA sequences in the sample. This chain connects TRBV5-1 to TRBJ1-2, with 7 bases aligning to TRBD1. J gave up 5 bases and V 2 bases, and 6 bases lay outside the gene matches. CDR1 is SGHRS, CDR2 YFSETQ, per germline. The CDR3 length is 14 residues. The DNA for the CDR3 is TGCGCCAGCAGCTTAGGGGACAGCTCTTATGGCTACACCTTC. Translation gives CASSLGDSSYGYTF.

The rearrangement joins TRBV19 to TRBJ1-4; TRBD1 matches 9 bases. The V gene end was trimmed by 5 bases and the J gene end by 6 bases; junction bases not matched to a gene: 7. CDR3 length equals 15 residues. Germline CDR1 LNHDA, CDR2 SQIVND (reference sequence). The CDR3 protein is CASSQPGQGYEKLFF. CDR3 bases: TGTGCCAGTAGTCAACCGGGACAGGGTTATGAAAAACTGTTTTTT.

The J gene is TRBJ2-2, the V gene TRBV9, with D tentatively TRBD1 (5 bases). Trimming cost V 0 bases and J 6 bases, with 15 bases left between them. The CDR3 length is 16 residues. CDR1 and CDR2 from the germline V gene are SGDLS and YYNGEE. This chain's CDR3 is CASSVGQGRLAGELFF. The CDR3 DNA reads as TGTGCCAGCAGCGTAGGGCAGGGAAGACTCGCCGGGGAGCTGTTTTTT. Filled out from reference TRBV9 and TRBJ2-2, the complete variable domain reads DSGVTQTPKHLITATGQRVTLRCSPRSGDLSVYWYQQSLDQGLQFLIQYYNGEERAKGNILERFSAQQFPDLHSELNLSSLELGDSALYFCASSVGQGRLAGELFFGEGSRLTVL.

CDR3 amino acids: CASSPRQGGGYTF. The CDR3 coding sequence is TGTGCCAGCAGTCCCCGGCAGGGGGGCGGCTACACCTTC. The chain has TRBV12-3 or TRBV12-4 and TRBJ1-2, with TRBD1 matching over 7 bases. The V segment lost 5 bases and the J segment 8 bases; nucleotides outside the gene matches: 8. The length of the CDR3 is 13 residues.

The chain is built from TRBV7-2 and TRBJ2-7; 7 bases are a match to TRBD1. This CDR3 region has 11 residues. The germline CDR1 and CDR2 sequences are SGHTA and FQGNSA. The junction had 5 bases not matched to a gene; V was cut back by 5 bases and J by 10 bases. CDR3 sequence (DNA): TGTGCCAGCAGCCCCGGGACAGTTCAGTACTTC. Encoded protein: CASSPGTVQYF.

The chain is built from TRBV4-2 and TRBJ2-2, with 7 bases lining up with TRBD1. This CDR3 is built from 16 residues. The germline V gene has CDR1 LGHNA and CDR2 YNFKEQ. V trimming: 3 bases; J trimming: 7 bases; junction bases outside the gene matches: 11. CDR3 amino acids: CASSQGEGAQIGELFF. CDR3 bases: TGTGCCAGCAGCCAGGGTGAGGGGGCGCAGATCGGGGAGCTGTTTTTT.

The chain has TRBV5-1 and TRBJ2-1; 11 bases line up with TRBD2. Germline values: CDR1 SGHRS, CDR2 YFSETQ. Losses at the gene ends were 4 bases for V and 3 bases for J; bases not matched to a gene: 15. The CDR3 has 19 residues. CDR3 nucleotide sequence: TGCGCCAGCAGCAGGGGACTAGCGGACATCCAGGGTATCTACAATGAGCAGTTCTTC. It is translated as CASSRGLADIQGIYNEQFF. Combining the CDR3 with reference TRBV5-1 and TRBJ2-1 gives the whole variable domain KAGVTQTPRYLIKTRGQQVTLSCSPISGHRSVSWYQQTPGQGLQFLFEYFSETQRNKGNFPGRFSGRQFSNSRSEMNVSTLELGDSALYLCASSRGLADIQGIYNEQFFGPGTRLTVL.

This clone was seen a single time. The rearrangement links TRBV2 to TRBJ1-1; the match to TRBD1 covers 8 bases. The CDR3 extends over 13 amino acids. V was pared by 6 bases and J by 4 bases, with 4 bases of the junction left unmatched. CDR1 is SNHLY and CDR2 is FYNNEI in the germline V gene. In DNA, the CDR3 is TGTGCCAGCAGCGACAGGGGCGTCACTGAAGCTTTCTTT. Protein: CASSDRGVTEAFF.

The table lists this clone with a count of one. V is TRBV5-1 and J is TRBJ2-7; 10 positions match TRBD2. From germline, CDR1 is SGHRS and CDR2 YFSETQ. Trimming removed 4 bases from V and 0 bases from J; junction bases left unmatched: 7. CDR3 length: 16 residues. The DNA of the CDR3 is TGCGCCAGCAGCCGAGAAGGACTAGCGGCCTCCTACGAGCAGTACTTC. It translates to CASSREGLAASYEQYF.

The chain uses TRBV28 and TRBJ1-1, with D possibly matching TRBD1 (5 bases). CDR1 MDHEN and CDR2 SYDVKM come from the germline V gene. V lost 4 bases and J 4 bases, leaving 13 bases between the germline ends. The CDR3 length is 14 residues. The CDR3 coding sequence is TGTGCCAGCAGTTCAACCCTCGGGGGCACTGAAGCTTTCTTT. This translates into CASSSTLGGTEAFF.

The chain employs TRBV24-1 and TRBJ1-2; perhaps TRBD1 as D (5 bases). CDR1 KGHDR and CDR2 SFDVKD come from the germline V gene. V was clipped by 5 bases and J by 4 bases, with 10 bases between them. The CDR3 contains 13 residues. The CDR3 sequence is CATSAGYGYGYTF. CDR3 DNA sequence: TGTGCCACCAGTGCAGGGTACGGCTATGGCTACACCTTC.

The J gene is TRBJ1-1, the V gene TRBV3-1 (or the pseudogene TRBV3-2), with D uncertain. V lost 0 bases to trimming and J lost 3 bases, with 8 bases between them. CDR1 and CDR2 from the germline V gene are LGHDT and YNNKEL (reference sequence). This CDR3 region has 14 residues. CDR3 DNA sequence: TGTGCCAGCAGCCAAGACGAGGGATACACTGAAGCTTTCTTT. Protein: CASSQDEGYTEAFF.

V gene TRBV11-2 combines with J gene TRBJ2-7; the match to TRBD1 covers 7 bases. V gave up 6 bases and J gave up 3 bases; unmatched junction bases: 2. The CDR3 extends over 12 amino acids. The V gene's germline CDR1 is SGHAT and CDR2 FQNNGV. CDR3 loop: CASRQGIYEQYF. CDR3 nucleotide sequence: TGTGCCAGCAGACAGGGGATCTACGAGCAGTACTTC.

V is TRBV12-5 and J is TRBJ2-7, with TRBD1 as a possible D gene (6 bases). This CDR3 is built from 15 residues. Germline-derived CDR1 and CDR2 are LGHNT and FRNRAP. V was trimmed by 1 base and J by 5 bases, leaving 15 bases between them. The DNA for the CDR3 is TGTGCTAGTGGTTTGGAGGGAACAGGGAACCACGAGCAGTACTTC. Protein sequence: CASGLEGTGNHEQYF.

This clone was observed a handful of times. The rearrangement links TRBV6-2 or TRBV6-3 to TRBJ1-2; possible D gene TRBD1, 5 bases. The CDR3 length is 13 residues. Deletions cut 4 bases from V and 4 bases from J, with 10 bases between. Per germline, CDR1 MNHEY and CDR2 SVGEGT. DNA for the CDR3: TGTGCCAGCAGTTCGGGACTGATCTATGGCTACACCTTC. Amino acid sequence: CASSSGLIYGYTF.

This chain connects TRBV9 to TRBJ1-1; D unresolved. Per germline, CDR1 SGDLS and CDR2 YYNGEE. The CDR3 has 13 amino acids. Trimming cost V 0 bases and J 4 bases, with 7 bases left between them. The DNA for the CDR3 is TGTGCCAGCAGCGTAGTCTCGGGCACTGAAGCTTTCTTT. This gives the protein CASSVVSGTEAFF.

This sequence joins TRBV15 and TRBJ1-2; a weak D match, TRBD1 (6 bases). This CDR3 contains 15 residues. The V end lost 6 bases, the J end lost 0 bases, and 14 bases lay between the germline ends. Germline V gives CDR1 LNHNV, CDR2 YYDKDF (reference sequence). CDR3 amino acids: CATSPDRRANYGYTF. The CDR3 DNA reads TGTGCCACCAGTCCCGACAGGAGAGCTAACTATGGCTACACCTTC.

V and J are TRBV4-1 and TRBJ1-4, with D unresolved. Per germline, CDR1 MGHRA and CDR2 YSYEKL. The CDR3 covers 16 residues. V was shortened by 3 bases and J by 7 bases, with 18 bases between the two germline ends. Here the CDR3 reads CASSQQVLGRSEKLFF. As DNA, the CDR3 is TGCGCCAGCAGCCAGCAGGTGCTAGGGAGATCTGAAAAACTGTTTTTT.

V gene TRBV7-3 combines with J gene TRBJ1-1; D gene unclear. The CDR3 contains 14 residues. In germline, CDR1 is SGHTA, CDR2 FQGTGA. Trimming left V 3 bases short and J 1 base short, with 9 bases between. The CDR3 sequence is CASSLLGGNTEAFF. The CDR3 bases are TGTGCCAGCAGCTTGTTAGGAGGGAACACTGAAGCTTTCTTT. Supplemented by reference TRBV7-3 and TRBJ1-1, the full variable domain reads GAGVSQTPSNKVTEKGKYVELRCDPISGHTALYWYRQSLGQGPEFLIYFQGTGAADDSGLPNDRFFAVRPEGSVSTLKIQRTERGDSAVYLCASSLLGGNTEAFFGQGTRLTVV.